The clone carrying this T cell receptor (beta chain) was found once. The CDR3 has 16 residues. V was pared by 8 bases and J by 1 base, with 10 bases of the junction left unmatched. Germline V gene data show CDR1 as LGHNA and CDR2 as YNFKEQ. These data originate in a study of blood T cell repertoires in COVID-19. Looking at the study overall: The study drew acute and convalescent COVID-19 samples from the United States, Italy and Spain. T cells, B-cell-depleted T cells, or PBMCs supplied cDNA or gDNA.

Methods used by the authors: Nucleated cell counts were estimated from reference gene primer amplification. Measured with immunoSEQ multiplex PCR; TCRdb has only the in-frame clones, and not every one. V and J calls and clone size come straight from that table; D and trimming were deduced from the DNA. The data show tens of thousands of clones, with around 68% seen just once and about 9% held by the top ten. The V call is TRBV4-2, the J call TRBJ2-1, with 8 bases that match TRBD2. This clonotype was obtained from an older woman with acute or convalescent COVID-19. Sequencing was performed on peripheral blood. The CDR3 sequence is CASANGGGRSYNEQFF. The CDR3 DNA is TGTGCCAGCGCAAACGGGGGGGGGCGATCCTACAATGAGCAGTTCTTC.